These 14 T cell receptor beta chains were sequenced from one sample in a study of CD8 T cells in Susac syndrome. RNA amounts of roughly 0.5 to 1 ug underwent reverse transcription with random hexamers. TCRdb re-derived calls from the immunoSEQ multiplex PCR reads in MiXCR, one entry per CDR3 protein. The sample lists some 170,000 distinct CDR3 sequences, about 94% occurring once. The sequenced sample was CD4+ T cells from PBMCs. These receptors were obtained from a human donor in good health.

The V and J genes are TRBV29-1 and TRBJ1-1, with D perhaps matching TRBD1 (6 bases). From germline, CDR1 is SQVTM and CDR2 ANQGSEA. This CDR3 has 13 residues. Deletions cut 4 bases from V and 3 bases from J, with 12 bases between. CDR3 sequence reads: CSVGRGTHTEAFF. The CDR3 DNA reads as TGCAGCGTTGGCAGGGGTACCCACACTGAAGCTTTCTTT.

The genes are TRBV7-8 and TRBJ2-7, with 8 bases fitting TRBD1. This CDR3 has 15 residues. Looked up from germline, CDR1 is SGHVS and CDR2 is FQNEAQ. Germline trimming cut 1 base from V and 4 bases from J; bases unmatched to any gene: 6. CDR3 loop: CASSLGRQGLYEQYF. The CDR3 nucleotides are TGTGCCAGCAGCTTAGGCCGACAGGGGTTATACGAGCAGTACTTC.

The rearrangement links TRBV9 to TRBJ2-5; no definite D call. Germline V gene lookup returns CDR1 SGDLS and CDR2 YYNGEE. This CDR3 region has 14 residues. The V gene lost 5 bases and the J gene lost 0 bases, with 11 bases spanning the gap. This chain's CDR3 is CASSPSQNQETQYF. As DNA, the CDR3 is TGTGCCAGCAGTCCCTCCCAGAACCAAGAGACCCAGTACTTC.

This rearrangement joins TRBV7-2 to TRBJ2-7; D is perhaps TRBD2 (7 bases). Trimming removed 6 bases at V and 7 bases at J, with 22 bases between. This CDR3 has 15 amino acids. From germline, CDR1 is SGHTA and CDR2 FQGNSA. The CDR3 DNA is TGTGCCAGCAGTCAGCGGGACACGCTAACCTGGGAGCAGTACTTC. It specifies CASSQRDTLTWEQYF.

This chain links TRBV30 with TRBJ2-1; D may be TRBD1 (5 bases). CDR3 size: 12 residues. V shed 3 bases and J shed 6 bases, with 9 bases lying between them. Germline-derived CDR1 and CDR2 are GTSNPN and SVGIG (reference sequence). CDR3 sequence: CAWSRVPNEQFF. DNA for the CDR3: TGTGCCTGGAGCAGGGTTCCCAATGAGCAGTTCTTC.

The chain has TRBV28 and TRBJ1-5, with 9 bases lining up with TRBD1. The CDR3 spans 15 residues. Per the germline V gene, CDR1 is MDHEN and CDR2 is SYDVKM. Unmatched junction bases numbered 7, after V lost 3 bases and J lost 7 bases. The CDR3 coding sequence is TGTGCCAGCAGTTTCCAACAGGGGGCCGGGCAGCCCCAGCATTTT. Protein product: CASSFQQGAGQPQHF.

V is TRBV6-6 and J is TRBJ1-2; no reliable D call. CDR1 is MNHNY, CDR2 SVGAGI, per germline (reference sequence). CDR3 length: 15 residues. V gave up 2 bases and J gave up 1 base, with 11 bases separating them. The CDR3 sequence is CASSYRGDFNYGYTF. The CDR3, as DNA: TGTGCCAGCAGTTACCGAGGTGATTTTAACTATGGCTACACCTTC.

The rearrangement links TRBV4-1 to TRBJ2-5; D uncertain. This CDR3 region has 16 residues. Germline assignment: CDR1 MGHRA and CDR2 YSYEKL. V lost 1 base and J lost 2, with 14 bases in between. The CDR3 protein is CASSQVRHYEQETQYF. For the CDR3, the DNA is TGCGCCAGCAGCCAAGTCCGACACTACGAACAAGAGACCCAGTACTTC.

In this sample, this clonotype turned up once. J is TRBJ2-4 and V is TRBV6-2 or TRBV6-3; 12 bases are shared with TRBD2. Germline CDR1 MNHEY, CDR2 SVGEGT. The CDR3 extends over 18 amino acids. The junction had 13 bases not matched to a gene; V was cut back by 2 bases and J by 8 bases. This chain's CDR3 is CASSYPGLAGPGGDIQYF. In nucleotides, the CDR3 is TGTGCCAGCAGTTACCCCGGACTAGCGGGACCCGGTGGGGACATTCAGTACTTC.

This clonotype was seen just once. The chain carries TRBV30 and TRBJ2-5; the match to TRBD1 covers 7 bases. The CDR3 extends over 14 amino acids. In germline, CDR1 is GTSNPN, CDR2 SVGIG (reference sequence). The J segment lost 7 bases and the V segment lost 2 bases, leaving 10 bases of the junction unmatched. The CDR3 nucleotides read TGTGCCTGGAGTCCAATCGACAGGGACGGGACCCAGTACTTC. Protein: CAWSPIDRDGTQYF.

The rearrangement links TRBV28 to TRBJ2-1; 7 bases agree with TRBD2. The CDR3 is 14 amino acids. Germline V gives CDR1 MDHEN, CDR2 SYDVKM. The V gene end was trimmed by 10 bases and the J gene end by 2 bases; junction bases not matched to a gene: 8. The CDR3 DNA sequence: TGTGCCACCACGCGGCGGGAGACCTACAATGAGCAGTTCTTC. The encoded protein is CATTRRETYNEQFF.

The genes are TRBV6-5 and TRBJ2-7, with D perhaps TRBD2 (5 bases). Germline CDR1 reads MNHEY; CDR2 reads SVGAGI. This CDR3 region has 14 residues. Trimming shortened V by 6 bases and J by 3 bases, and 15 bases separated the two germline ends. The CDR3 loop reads CASRETGSLYEQYF. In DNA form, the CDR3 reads TGTGCCAGCAGGGAGACGGGGTCCCTCTACGAGCAGTACTTC.

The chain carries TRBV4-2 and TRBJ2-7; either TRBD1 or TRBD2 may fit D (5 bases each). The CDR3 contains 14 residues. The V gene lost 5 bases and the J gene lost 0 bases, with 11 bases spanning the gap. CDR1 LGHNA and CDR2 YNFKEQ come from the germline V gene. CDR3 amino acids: CASSVRESSYEQYF. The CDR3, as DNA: TGTGCCAGCAGCGTCAGGGAGAGCTCCTACGAGCAGTACTTC.

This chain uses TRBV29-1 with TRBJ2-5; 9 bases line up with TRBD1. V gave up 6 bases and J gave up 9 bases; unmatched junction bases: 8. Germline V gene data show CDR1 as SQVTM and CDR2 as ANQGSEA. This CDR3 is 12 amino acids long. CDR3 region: CSVTGGNKPQYF. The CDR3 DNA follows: TGCAGCGTGACAGGGGGTAATAAGCCCCAGTACTTC.